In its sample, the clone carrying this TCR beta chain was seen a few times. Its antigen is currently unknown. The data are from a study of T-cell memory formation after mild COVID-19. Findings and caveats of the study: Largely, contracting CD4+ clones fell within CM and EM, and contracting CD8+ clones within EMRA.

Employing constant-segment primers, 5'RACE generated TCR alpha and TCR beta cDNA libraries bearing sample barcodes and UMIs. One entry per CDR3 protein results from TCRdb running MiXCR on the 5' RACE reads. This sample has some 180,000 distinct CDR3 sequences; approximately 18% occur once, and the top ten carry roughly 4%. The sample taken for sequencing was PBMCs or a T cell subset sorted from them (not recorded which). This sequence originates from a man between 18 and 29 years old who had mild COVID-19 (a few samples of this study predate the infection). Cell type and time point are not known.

CDR3 sequence reads: CASPSERGPLGDTQYF. The CDR3 nucleotides are TGTGCCAGCCCATCTGAAAGAGGGCCACTTGGGGATACGCAGTATTTT. This chain links TRBV5-4 with TRBJ2-3, with D perhaps matching TRBD2 (5 bases). The CDR3 covers 16 residues. Germline V gives CDR1 SGHNT, CDR2 YYREEE (reference sequence). Deletions cut 7 bases from V and 6 bases from J, with 24 bases between.